This T cell receptor beta chain is drawn from a study of blood T cell repertoires in COVID-19. Background on the study: Acute and convalescent COVID-19 samples came from the United States, Italy and Spain. T cells, B-cell-depleted T cells, or PBMCs supplied cDNA or gDNA.

Profiling relied on immunoSEQ multiplex PCR, and the TCRdb table lists in-frame clones only, not all of them. The sample contains some 400,000 clones, around 92% of which appear only once. Recruitment covered about two dozen US areas and drew participants whose ages spanned roughly 18 to 90 years. Participants' reported clinical history set cohort assignment. From germline, CDR1 is MNHEY and CDR2 SMNVEV (reference sequence). The CDR3 totals 14 residues. V was trimmed by 4 bases and J by 1 base, leaving 10 bases between them. The TCR was taken from a woman aged 25 to 39 who had recovered from COVID-19. This sequence joins TRBV27 and TRBJ1-1; D is undetermined. Sequenced material: PBMCs or T cells enriched from blood (not recorded which). DNA of the CDR3: TGTGCCAGCAGTTCCGCCGGTAAGAACACTGAAGCTTTCTTT. It is translated as CASSSAGKNTEAFF.